This TCR beta chain comes out of a study of T-cell memory formation after mild COVID-19. TCRdb passed the 5' RACE reads through MiXCR, listing each CDR3 protein once. The table includes about 420,000 distinct CDR3 sequences, about a quarter detected once. This CDR3 comprises 16 residues. Trimming removed 1 base from V and 5 bases from J, with 14 bases in between. Germline lookup yields CDR1 LGHDT and CDR2 YNNKEL (reference sequence). Points from the study as a whole: Prior to infection, memory already included some responding clones, suggesting cross-reactive memory joined.

This clonotype was seen just once. What it binds is unknown. The chain is built from TRBV3-1 and TRBJ2-2; the D gene is possibly TRBD2 (5 bases). The material sequenced was PBMCs or a T cell subset sorted from them (not recorded which). The clonotype was recovered from an adult woman who had mild COVID-19 (a few samples of this study predate the infection). Cell type and time point are not known. The CDR3 DNA reads TGTGCCAGCAGCCAAGTTCCTAGCAGAGGGACCGGGGAGCTGTTTTTT. Amino acid sequence: CASSQVPSRGTGELFF.